These T cell receptor beta chains were read from a single sample in a study of blood T cell repertoires in COVID-19. Data came from immunoSEQ multiplex PCR; TCRdb stores just in-frame clones and leaves some out. The table records fewer than 350,000 clones, 80% to 90% of them present only once. Material: peripheral blood. The receptors shown here come from a woman aged 45-65 years who had recovered from COVID-19. CDR3s include the opening cysteine and the closing phenylalanine or tryptophan. Each record gives: V gene, clone size, CDR3 length, D gene, J gene, CDR3 DNA, CDR3 protein. The D gene is left open where the match is weak. Part of the rows lack a size; the others show once, few, many or a class for expanded clones.

TRBV7-2,-,16,TRBD1,TRBJ1-2,TGTGCCAGCAGCTTAGCGCGACAGGGGGCGTTATATGGCTACACCTTC,CASSLARQGALYGYTF
TRBV25-1,-,14,-,TRBJ1-1,TGTGCCAGCAGTGAATATGGGGGGGACACTGAAGCTTTCTTT,CASSEYGGDTEAFF
TRBV28,-,12,-,TRBJ1-3,TGTGCCATTGCGAATTCTGGAAACACCATATATTTT,CAIANSGNTIYF
TRBV2,-,13,-,TRBJ1-5,TGTGCCAGCAGGTATTATAGCAATCAGCCCCAGCATTTT,CASRYYSNQPQHF
TRBV4-1,-,13,-,TRBJ2-7,TGCGCCAGCAGCCAATCAGGGTCCTACGAGCAGTACTTC,CASSQSGSYEQYF
TRBV28,-,13,TRBD1,TRBJ2-1,TGTGCCAGCAGGCGACAGGGGGCTCGGGAGCAGTTCTTC,CASRRQGAREQFF
TRBV28,once,14,-,TRBJ1-5,TGTGCCAGCAGTTCCGGACAGCCAGTTGAGCCCCAGCATTTT,CASSSGQPVEPQHF
TRBV10-3,-,14,-,TRBJ1-1,TGTGCCATCAGTGAGTCGCGGGGGAACACTGAAGCTTTCTTT,CAISESRGNTEAFF
TRBV28,-,15,-,TRBJ1-6,TGTGCCAGCAGCCCCGCGGGCTCACGGGGTTCACCCCTCCACTTT,CASSPAGSRGSPLHF
TRBV11-2,-,18,-,TRBJ1-5,TGTGCCAGCAGCTTATGCCCCGGGTCCTACTATAGCAATCAGCCCCAGCATTTT,CASSLCPGSYYSNQPQHF
TRBV12-3/TRBV12-4,few,13,-,TRBJ2-7,TGTGCCAGCAGTTTGCACAGACCCTACGAGCAGTACTTC,CASSLHRPYEQYF
TRBV9,-,16,-,TRBJ2-6,TGTGCCAGCAGCGTAACAGCTAATTCTGGGGCCAACGTCCTGACTTTC,CASSVTANSGANVLTF
TRBV4-2,-,12,-,TRBJ2-1,TGTGCCAGCAGCCAAGGACGGGGTGAGCAGTTCTTC,CASSQGRGEQFF
TRBV5-6,-,14,TRBD1,TRBJ2-7,TGTGCCAGCAGCCTCCGGGACAGGTCCTACGAGCAGTACTTC,CASSLRDRSYEQYF
TRBV19,few,14,-,TRBJ1-5,TGTGCCAGTAGTGAAAACCCGCGGCTAACTAAGCAGCATTTT,CASSENPRLTKQHF
TRBV30,-,11,-,TRBJ2-7,TGTGCCTGGAGTGTACCGGGGGAGCAGTACTTC,CAWSVPGEQYF
TRBV30,-,14,TRBD1,TRBJ1-1,TGTGCCTGGGTACAGGGGGTTGGGTACACTGAAGCTTTCTTT,CAWVQGVGYTEAFF
TRBV19,-,15,-,TRBJ1-1,TGTGCCAGTAGTATAACCCCAGGAAAGAACACTGAAGCTTTCTTT,CASSITPGKNTEAFF
TRBV14,-,13,-,TRBJ2-7,TGTGCCAGCAGCCAAGGCGGGTTATACGAGCAGTACTTC,CASSQGGLYEQYF
TRBV7-6,-,18,TRBD1,TRBJ2-2,TGTGCCAGCAGCCTACCACCCCGGGACAGGGGGATCGCCGGGGAGCTGTTTTTT,CASSLPPRDRGIAGELFF
TRBV3-1/TRBV3-2,-,15,TRBD1,TRBJ2-7,TGTGCCAGCAGGCCGGGACAGGGGACCACCTACGAGCAGTACTTC,CASRPGQGTTYEQYF
TRBV4-3,once,14,TRBD2,TRBJ2-2,TGCGCCAGCAGCCAAGAAACTAGCGCCGGGGAGCTGTTTTTT,CASSQETSAGELFF
TRBV29-1,-,18,TRBD1,TRBJ2-2,TGCAGCGTCGAACCGGGACAGGGGTTTTCTGCGAACACCGGGGAGCTGTTTTTT,CSVEPGQGFSANTGELFF
TRBV7-3,-,13,TRBD1,TRBJ1-2,TGTGCCAGCAGCTTAAACAGGGGTTATGGCTACACCTTC,CASSLNRGYGYTF
TRBV28,few,17,TRBD2,TRBJ2-7,TGTGCCAGCAGTCCCTCCCCCTCTCTAGCGGGAGGCGGGGAGCAGTACTTC,CASSPSPSLAGGGEQYF
TRBV19,-,12,-,TRBJ2-1,TGTGCCAGTAGTTGGACTTACAATGAGCAGTTCTTC,CASSWTYNEQFF
TRBV6-5,-,15,-,TRBJ2-1,TGTGCCAGCAGTTACTCGCCTAGCGTGGACAATGAGCAGTTCTTC,CASSYSPSVDNEQFF
TRBV7-2,-,13,-,TRBJ1-6,TGTGCCAGCAGCTCGGACAGAAATTCACCCCTCCACTTT,CASSSDRNSPLHF
TRBV5-1,-,16,-,TRBJ2-1,TGCGCCAGCAGCTTTTCGCGCGGGGCGGGTTACAATGAGCAGTTCTTC,CASSFSRGAGYNEQFF
TRBV11-2,-,14,-,TRBJ2-5,TGTGCCAGCACACGAGCCGGGAACCAAGAGACCCAGTACTTC,CASTRAGNQETQYF
TRBV5-1,once,16,TRBD1,TRBJ1-4,TGCGCCAGCAGCCCGACAGGGTTCGTAATCAGCGAAAAACTGTTTTTT,CASSPTGFVISEKLFF
TRBV7-3,-,18,TRBD2,TRBJ2-1,TGTGCCAGCAGCTCCCTTCTGGGCGGGAGGGGTATACACAATGAGCAGTTCTTC,CASSSLLGGRGIHNEQFF
TRBV28,-,16,-,TRBJ1-5,TGTGCCAGCAGTCCCGGTTTCGGGGTTGGAAATCAGCCCCAGCATTTT,CASSPGFGVGNQPQHF
TRBV11-2,-,16,TRBD1,TRBJ1-5,TGTGCCAGCAGCTTAGTTCACAGGGGACGGGCTCAGCCCCAGCATTTT,CASSLVHRGRAQPQHF
TRBV19,few,16,TRBD2,TRBJ2-1,TGTGCCAGTGCCCCACCCGGGGGGGCGTCCTACAATGAGCAGTTCTTC,CASAPPGGASYNEQFF
TRBV27,few,14,-,TRBJ1-5,TGTGCCAGCAGTTTTCAGGGGTTCGGGCAGCCCCAGCATTTT,CASSFQGFGQPQHF
TRBV27,-,18,TRBD2,TRBJ2-1,TGTGCCAGCAGTTCAATCACTAGCGGCCTTAGTGCCTACAATGAGCAGTTCTTC,CASSSITSGLSAYNEQFF
TRBV12-3/TRBV12-4,-,13,-,TRBJ1-1,TGTGCCAGCAGCCGTACAGGGACCCTTGAAGCTTTCTTT,CASSRTGTLEAFF
TRBV4-2,-,13,TRBD2,TRBJ2-1,TGTGCCAGCAGCCAAGATGTAGCGGGAGGGCAGTTCTTC,CASSQDVAGGQFF
TRBV6-5,once,13,TRBD1,TRBJ1-2,TGTGCCAGCAGAGGGGACAGGCCGGGGGGCTACACCTTC,CASRGDRPGGYTF
TRBV11-3,-,13,-,TRBJ2-1,TGTGCCAGCAGCACCGGATTAGGAGCTGAGCAGTTCTTC,CASSTGLGAEQFF
TRBV15,-,16,TRBD2,TRBJ2-5,TGTGCCACCAGCAGAGATTATGGGAGGGACCAAGAGACCCAGTACTTC,CATSRDYGRDQETQYF
TRBV11-3,-,14,-,TRBJ1-1,TGTGCCAGCAGCTTAGTAGCAGGGTCCGCTGAAGCTTTCTTT,CASSLVAGSAEAFF
TRBV23-1,-,14,-,TRBJ1-6,TGCGCCAGCAGTCACCCCTATTATAATTCACCCCTCCACTTT,CASSHPYYNSPLHF
TRBV24-1,-,17,TRBD1,TRBJ1-2,TGTGCCACCAGTGACTCGAAGACAGGGGGTTACTTCCATGGCTACACCTTC,CATSDSKTGGYFHGYTF
TRBV6-5,-,15,-,TRBJ2-7,TGTGCCAGCAGTATGGACAGATCTTCTTTCTACGAGCAGTACTTC,CASSMDRSSFYEQYF
TRBV30,-,14,TRBD1,TRBJ2-2,TGTGCCTGGAGTACAGGGGGCAGGACCGGGGAGCTGTTTTTT,CAWSTGGRTGELFF
TRBV5-1,-,15,-,TRBJ2-2,TGCGCCAGCAGCCCTATTACAGGGAGAACCGGGGAGCTGTTTTTT,CASSPITGRTGELFF
TRBV11-3,-,16,-,TRBJ1-6,TGTGCCAGCAGCCTCCTGGGCGGGGGCACTAATTCACCCCTCCACTTT,CASSLLGGGTNSPLHF
TRBV2,-,15,-,TRBJ1-6,TGTGCCAGCAGCGCTTCGACCCAGGGGAGTTCACCCCTCCACTTT,CASSASTQGSSPLHF
TRBV6-5,-,13,TRBD1,TRBJ1-1,TGTGCCAGCAAAGGGACAGCGAACACTGAAGCTTTCTTT,CASKGTANTEAFF
TRBV7-2,-,17,TRBD2,TRBJ2-3,TGTGCCAGCAGCAGATTTTCAATAGCGGGGACCACAGATACGCAGTATTTT,CASSRFSIAGTTDTQYF
TRBV5-1,-,13,TRBD2,TRBJ2-5,TGCGCCAGCGCGGGAGGGCCTGAGGAGACCCAGTACTTC,CASAGGPEETQYF
TRBV9,-,18,-,TRBJ2-4,TGTGCCAGCAGCCCACAACTGGGGGGACCAAGAGCCAAAAACATTCAGTACTTC,CASSPQLGGPRAKNIQYF